Below, 16 T cell receptor beta chains from the same sample are listed, as sequenced in a study of T-cell memory formation after mild COVID-19. In TCRdb, the 5' RACE reads were re-called with MiXCR into one record per CDR3 protein. The profile shows roughly 110,000 distinct CDR3 sequences, about an eighth of them singletons. Material for sequencing was PBMCs or a T cell subset sorted from them (not recorded which). Receptors were obtained from an adult woman who had mild COVID-19 (a few samples of this study predate the infection). Cell type and time point are not known.

The chain couples TRBV2 to TRBJ2-2; D possibly corresponds to TRBD1 (6 bases). CDR3 length: 16 amino acids. Germline CDR1 reads SNHLY; CDR2 reads FYNNEI. V shed 5 bases and J shed 2 bases, with 15 bases lying between them. CDR3 DNA sequence: TGTGCCAGCAGTTATAACAGGGAGTATAACACCGGGGAGCTGTTTTTT. Its translation: CASSYNREYNTGELFF.

This clonotype was seen repeatedly, ten times or more. V gene TRBV12-3 or TRBV12-4 combines with J gene TRBJ2-3; weak D call: TRBD2 (6 bases). The length of the CDR3 is 17 residues. The V end was cut by 2 bases, the J end by 3 bases, with 18 bases between. DNA of the CDR3: TGTGCCAGCAGTTTAAGGTTCCGGGACTCGGGTACAGATACGCAGTATTTT. It codes for CASSLRFRDSGTDTQYF.

The V call is TRBV4-2, the J call TRBJ2-7, with D perhaps assigned TRBD1 or TRBD2 (5 bases each). This CDR3 region has 17 residues. Trimming took off 2 bases at V and 3 bases at J, with 20 bases between the two ends. Germline CDR1 reads LGHNA; CDR2 reads YNFKEQ. This CDR3 reads CASSQREQGSVYYEQYF. In DNA form, the CDR3 reads TGTGCCAGCAGCCAAAGAGAGCAGGGTAGCGTCTACTACGAGCAGTACTTC.

As DNA, the CDR3 is TGTGCCAGCTCACCAACGGAAGAGGTTGAGCAGTTCTTC. Translation gives CASSPTEEVEQFF. The chain is built from TRBV18 and TRBJ2-1; no clear D. Per germline, CDR1 KGHSH and CDR2 LQKENI. Trimming cost V 2 bases and J 9 bases, with 11 bases left between them. The CDR3 sequence is 13 residues long.

Here the CDR3 DNA reads TGTGCCAGCAGTTTAGGCGGAGGGTATGGCACAGATACGCAGTATTTT. This encodes CASSLGGGYGTDTQYF. This rearrangement joins TRBV12-3 or TRBV12-4 to TRBJ2-3, with D maybe TRBD2 (6 bases). The CDR3 loop spans 16 amino acids. Trimming pared 1 base from V and 1 base from J, leaving 12 bases between.

CDR3 DNA: TGTGCCAGCAGTGACCTGGGACAGGGTAATCAGCCCCAGCATTTT. Translated: CASSDLGQGNQPQHF. The chain joins TRBV27 to TRBJ1-5; 9 nucleotides line up with TRBD1. Germline V gene data show CDR1 as MNHEY and CDR2 as SMNVEV (reference sequence). The CDR3 is 15 amino acids. Trimming cost V 5 bases and J 4 bases; bases outside gene matches: 6.

This clonotype was seen more than once but under ten times. The J gene is TRBJ2-7, the V gene TRBV5-6; 7 bases line up with TRBD1. The CDR3 loop spans 14 amino acids. V was clipped by 4 bases and J by 0 bases; unmatched bases: 4. Germline V gene lookup returns CDR1 SGHDT and CDR2 YYEEEE. In DNA, the CDR3 is TGTGCCAGCAGCCCTAGACAGGGCTCCTACGAGCAGTACTTC. This sequence encodes CASSPRQGSYEQYF.

Only a few counts were recorded for this clonotype. The chain joins TRBV24-1 to TRBJ2-6; D ambiguous. The V and J ends lost 6 bases and 2 bases respectively, with 4 bases between them. The CDR3 consists of 13 residues. Germline CDR1 reads KGHDR; CDR2 reads SFDVKD. CDR3 amino acids: CATSRTGANVLTF. The CDR3 DNA follows: TGTGCCACCAGTAGGACTGGGGCCAACGTCCTGACTTTC.

This clonotype occurred a few times. V is TRBV7-9 and J is TRBJ2-1; the match to TRBD2 covers 14 bases. This CDR3 is built from 17 residues. Trimming cost V 5 bases and J 6 bases; bases outside gene matches: 9. The germline gives CDR1 SEHNR, CDR2 FQNEAQ (reference sequence). DNA for the CDR3: TGTGCCAGCAGCCACCCGGGACTAGCGGGAGAGGGCAATGAGCAGTTCTTC. This gives the protein CASSHPGLAGEGNEQFF.

V usage is TRBV4-2 and J usage is TRBJ2-3; D is perhaps TRBD1 or TRBD2 (6 bases each). The germline gives CDR1 LGHNA, CDR2 YNFKEQ. V dropped 5 bases and J dropped 6 bases, with 15 bases sitting between them. The CDR3 length is 14 residues. The CDR3 sequence: CASSDSGGRDTQYF. CDR3 sequence (DNA): TGTGCCAGCAGCGACTCCGGGGGCCGCGATACGCAGTATTTT.

This rearrangement joins TRBV18 to TRBJ1-5; 7 positions agree with TRBD1. V was pared by 4 bases and J by 5 bases, with 5 bases of the junction left unmatched. The CDR3 length is 14 residues. CDR1 is KGHSH, CDR2 LQKENI, per germline. CDR3 region: CASSRDRYYQPQHF. Here the CDR3 DNA reads TGTGCCAGCTCACGGGACAGATATTATCAGCCCCAGCATTTT.

This clonotype turned up a few times. The genes are TRBV11-2 and TRBJ1-1; D is ambiguous. Germline lookup yields CDR1 SGHAT and CDR2 FQNNGV. Trimming left V 5 bases short and J 4 bases short, with 14 bases between. This CDR3 is built from 14 residues. Written as DNA, the CDR3 is TGTGCCAGCAGCCCCCTTACCCAGACCACTGAAGCTTTCTTT. Its translation: CASSPLTQTTEAFF.

This clonotype has more than one count but fewer than ten. The chain links TRBV7-9 to TRBJ2-1, with 10 bases that match TRBD2. V dropped 5 bases and J dropped 8; count of bases not matched to a gene: 9. The germline gives CDR1 SEHNR, CDR2 FQNEAQ (reference sequence). The CDR3 has 15 amino acids. For the CDR3, the DNA is TGTGCCAGCAGCGAACTAGCGGGAATGGACGATGAGCAGTTCTTC. Translating it yields CASSELAGMDDEQFF. Filled out from reference TRBV7-9 and TRBJ2-1, the complete variable domain reads DTGVSQNPRHKITKRGQNVTFRCDPISEHNRLYWYRQTLGQGPEFLTYFQNEAQLEKSRLLSDRFSAERPKGSFSTLEIQRTEQGDSAMYLCASSELAGMDDEQFFGPGTRLTVL.

This sequence joins TRBV5-1 and TRBJ2-3; TRBD2 agrees at 8 bases. Germline V CDR1 and CDR2: SGHRS, YFSETQ. The CDR3 contains 15 residues. V shed 4 bases and J 5 bases; nucleotides not matched to a gene: 9. The CDR3 DNA is TGCGCCAGCAGCCCCGGGACTAGGAGTAAAGATACGCAGTATTTT. It codes for CASSPGTRSKDTQYF.

The rearrangement links TRBV5-1 to TRBJ2-3; D is undetermined. Germline CDR1 reads SGHRS; CDR2 reads YFSETQ. V lost 0 bases to trimming and J lost 0 bases, with 5 bases between them. The CDR3 totals 14 residues. The chain's CDR3 is CASSLEISTDTQYF. In nucleotides, the CDR3 is TGCGCCAGCAGCTTGGAGATTAGCACAGATACGCAGTATTTT.

The V call is TRBV14, the J call TRBJ2-1; tentatively, D is TRBD2 (6 bases). This CDR3 is 14 amino acids long. V was shortened by 3 bases and J by 7 bases, with 13 bases between the two germline ends. Germline CDR1 is SGHDN and CDR2 is FVKESK. The chain's CDR3 is CASSQLGGANEQFF. CDR3 nucleotides: TGTGCCAGCAGCCAGCTGGGCGGGGCAAATGAGCAGTTCTTC.